The TCR beta chain under discussion was sequenced for a study of shared clonotypes between healthy human individuals. Study outcomes and limitations: What naive subsets generally showed was a larger estimated richness than memory subsets showed. Clonotypes which were not shared had lower generation probabilities than clonotypes that all four donors shared.

As concerns this clone: Its antigen is not known.

Germline lookup yields CDR1 MDHEN and CDR2 SYDVKM. The ends lost 4 bases at V and 1 base at J; junction bases unmatched: 7. The CDR3 contains 16 residues. Data came from immunoSEQ multiplex PCR; TCRdb stores just in-frame clones and leaves some out. The sample shows 2 million to 2.5 million clones, 95% of them seen only once. This clonotype was obtained from a man younger than 35 in good health. V usage is TRBV28 and J usage is TRBJ1-5; TRBD1 matches at 7 bases. What was sequenced was naive CD4+ T cells sorted from blood. The subset was: CD45RA+ positively selected. CDR3 DNA: TGTGCCAGCAGTTCCGGACAGGCCCAAAGCAATCAGCCCCAGCATTTT. It translates to CASSSGQAQSNQPQHF.